Detailed here is one T cell receptor beta chain. As yet, its antigen is unknown. The source of the sample is a study of T cells after yellow fever vaccination. Broader study findings: FACS-sorted repertoires might harbor abundant contaminating clonotypes from the bulk population.

TCR cDNA was made by 5'RACE template switching, adding a universal primer site and UMIs. Using its own MiXCR run on the 5' RACE reads, TCRdb lists one record per CDR3 protein. The sample records some 340,000 distinct CDR3 sequences, approximately 12% being singletons. The ends lost 4 bases at V and 0 bases at J; junction bases unmatched: 2. Germline CDR1 reads SGHRS; CDR2 reads YFSETQ. The CDR3 extends over 16 amino acids. This receptor was obtained from a man younger than 35 who received the YFV17D yellow fever vaccine. This sequence joins TRBV5-1 and TRBJ2-2, with 11 bases fitting TRBD1. This sample comprised CD4+ T cells sorted from PBMCs, obtained 45 days after the yellow fever booster vaccination. The CDR3 protein is CASSGDRGANTGELFF. CDR3 bases: TGCGCCAGCAGCGGGGACAGGGGGGCGAACACCGGGGAGCTGTTTTTT.